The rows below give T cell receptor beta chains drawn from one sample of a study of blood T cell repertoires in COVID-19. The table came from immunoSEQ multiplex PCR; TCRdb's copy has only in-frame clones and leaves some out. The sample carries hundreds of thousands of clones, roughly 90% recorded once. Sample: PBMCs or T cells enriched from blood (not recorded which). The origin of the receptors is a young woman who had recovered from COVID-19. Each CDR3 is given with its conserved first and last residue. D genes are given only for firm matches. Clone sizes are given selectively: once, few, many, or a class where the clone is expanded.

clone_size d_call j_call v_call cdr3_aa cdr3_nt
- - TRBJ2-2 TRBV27 CASNNKGTNTGELFF TGTGCCAGCAATAATAAGGGGACGAACACCGGGGAGCTGTTTTTT
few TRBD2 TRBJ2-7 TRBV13 CASIDGTSPNEQYF TGTGCCAGTATCGACGGGACTAGTCCCAACGAGCAGTACTTC
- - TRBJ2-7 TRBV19 CASSRAVPTYEQYF TGTGCCAGTAGTCGCGCGGTCCCCACCTACGAGCAGTACTTC
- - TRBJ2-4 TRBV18 CASSPLGGDGNIQYF TGTGCCAGCTCACCATTGGGCGGGGACGGGAACATTCAGTACTTC
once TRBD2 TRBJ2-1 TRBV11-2 CASSRGLAGGPSYNEQFF TGTGCCAGCAGTCGTGGACTAGCGGGAGGCCCTTCCTACAATGAGCAGTTCTTC
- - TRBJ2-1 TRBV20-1 CSASSSAEQFF TGCAGTGCTAGTTCTAGCGCTGAGCAGTTCTTC
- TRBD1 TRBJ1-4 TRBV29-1 CSVARPGGIVANEKLFF TGCAGCGTTGCCCGTCCAGGGGGGATCGTAGCTAATGAAAAACTGTTTTTT
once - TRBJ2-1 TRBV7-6 CASVPGLSDAYNEQFF TGTGCCAGCGTTCCGGGGTTAAGTGATGCCTACAATGAGCAGTTCTTC
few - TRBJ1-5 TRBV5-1 CASSFQGGGQPQHF TGCGCCAGCAGCTTCCAGGGAGGGGGACAGCCCCAGCATTTT
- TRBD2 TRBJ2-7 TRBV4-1 CASSQDPGLEYEQYF TGCGCCAGCAGCCAAGACCCGGGACTAGAATACGAGCAGTACTTC
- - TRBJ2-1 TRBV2 CASSVERAAYNEQFF TGTGCCAGCAGTGTGGAGAGGGCCGCCTACAATGAGCAGTTCTTC
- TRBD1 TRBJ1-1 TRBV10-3 CAVCRDRSTEAFF TGTGCCGTCTGCCGGGACAGGAGCACTGAAGCTTTCTTT
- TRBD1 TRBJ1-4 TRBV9 CASSGGTGVLEKLFF TGTGCCAGCAGCGGAGGGACAGGGGTATTGGAAAAACTGTTTTTT
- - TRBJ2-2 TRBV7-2 CASSFGQAGSGELFF TGTGCCAGCAGCTTTGGGCAGGCTGGGTCCGGGGAGCTGTTTTTT
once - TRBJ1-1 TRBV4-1 CASSLAGVPDTEAFF TGCGCCAGCAGCCTAGCAGGGGTACCCGACACTGAAGCTTTCTTT
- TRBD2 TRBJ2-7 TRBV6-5 CASSYSLAGGSYEQYF TGTGCCAGCAGTTACTCACTAGCGGGAGGCTCCTACGAGCAGTACTTC
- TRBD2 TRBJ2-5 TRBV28 CASSPSLVRRAGRETQYF TGTGCCAGCAGTCCCTCACTCGTTCGGAGAGCGGGAAGGGAGACCCAGTACTTC
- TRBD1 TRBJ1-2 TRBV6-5 CASSRQGDYGYTF TGTGCCAGCAGTCGTCAGGGGGACTATGGCTACACCTTC
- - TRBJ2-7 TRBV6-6 CASSYSEQVPYEQYF TGTGCCAGCAGTTACTCTGAGCAGGTTCCCTACGAGCAGTACTTC
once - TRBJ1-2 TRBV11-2 CASSVQGYDGYTF TGTGCCAGCAGCGTACAGGGATACGATGGCTACACCTTC
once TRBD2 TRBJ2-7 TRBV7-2 CASSVQASGLVSYEQYF TGTGCCAGCAGCGTACAAGCGTCGGGACTAGTCTCCTACGAGCAGTACTTC
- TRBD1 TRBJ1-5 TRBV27 CASSFGTDNQPQHF TGTGCCAGCAGTTTCGGGACAGACAATCAGCCCCAGCATTTT
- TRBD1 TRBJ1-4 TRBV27 CASSYNRQGWEKLFF TGTGCCAGCAGCTATAATAGACAGGGTTGGGAAAAACTGTTTTTT
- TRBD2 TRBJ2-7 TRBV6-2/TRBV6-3 CASSRGQGGYYEQYF TGTGCCAGCAGTCGCGGGCAGGGAGGGTACTACGAGCAGTACTTC
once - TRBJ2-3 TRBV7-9 CASSGWGETDTQYF TGTGCCAGCAGCGGTTGGGGGGAAACAGATACGCAGTATTTT
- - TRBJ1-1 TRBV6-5 CAVNRNRDTEAFF TGTGCTGTAAACAGGAATCGGGACACTGAAGCTTTCTTT
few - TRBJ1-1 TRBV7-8 CASSPGGGTTEAFF TGTGCCAGCAGCCCCGGGGGAGGGACCACTGAAGCTTTCTTT
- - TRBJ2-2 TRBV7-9 CASSLARLGSGTGELFF TGTGCCAGCAGCTTAGCGCGACTAGGGAGTGGGACCGGGGAGCTGTTTTTT
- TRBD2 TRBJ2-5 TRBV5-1 CASSLGSGRVQETQYF TGCGCCAGCAGCCTCGGTAGCGGGAGGGTGCAAGAGACCCAGTACTTC
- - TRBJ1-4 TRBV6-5 CASSRRGVFEKLFF TGTGCCAGCTCCCGCAGGGGCGTTTTTGAAAAACTGTTTTTT
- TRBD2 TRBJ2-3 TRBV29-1 CSASTSGRGDTQYF TGCAGCGCTTCGACTAGCGGTAGAGGGGATACGCAGTATTTT
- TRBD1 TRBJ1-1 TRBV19 CASSARDSGTEAFF TGTGCCAGTAGCGCCAGGGACAGTGGGACTGAAGCTTTCTTT
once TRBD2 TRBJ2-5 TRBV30 CAWNQRELETQYF TGTGCCTGGAACCAGCGGGAGCTAGAGACCCAGTACTTC
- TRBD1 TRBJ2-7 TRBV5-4 CASSLTSGTGLDEQYF TGTGCCAGCAGCTTGACCTCCGGGACAGGGTTGGACGAGCAGTACTTC
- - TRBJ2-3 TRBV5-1 CASSFSGTDTQYF TGCGCCAGCAGCTTCTCTGGCACAGATACGCAGTATTTT
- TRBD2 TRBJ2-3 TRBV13 CASSPSGEMEDTQYF TGTGCCAGCAGCCCCAGCGGGGAGATGGAAGATACGCAGTATTTT
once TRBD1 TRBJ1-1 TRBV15 CATSRRQGEPEAFF TGTGCCACCAGCAGACGGCAGGGGGAACCTGAAGCTTTCTTT
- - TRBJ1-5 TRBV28 CASSFNYLGTQSLYSNQPQHF TGTGCCAGCAGTTTTAACTATTTGGGGACACAGAGTTTATATAGCAATCAGCCCCAGCATTTT
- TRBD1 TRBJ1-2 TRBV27 CASRDRGRGYTF TGTGCCAGCAGGGACAGGGGTCGGGGCTACACCTTC
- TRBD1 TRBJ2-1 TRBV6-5 CASSKTGMHEQFF TGTGCCAGCAGTAAGACAGGGATGCATGAGCAGTTCTTC
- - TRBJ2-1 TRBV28 CASSLSGVDYNEQFF TGTGCCAGCAGTCTCTCGGGTGTCGACTACAATGAGCAGTTCTTC
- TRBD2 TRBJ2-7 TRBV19 CASRHTGASGGEQYF TGTGCCAGTAGACACACAGGTGCCTCGGGAGGGGAGCAGTACTTC
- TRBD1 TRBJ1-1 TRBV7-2 CASSWTGSTEAFF TGTGCCAGCAGCTGGACAGGTTCGACTGAAGCTTTCTTT
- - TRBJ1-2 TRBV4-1 CASSQDLRQNYGYTF TGCGCCAGCAGCCAAGATTTACGACAGAATTATGGCTACACCTTC
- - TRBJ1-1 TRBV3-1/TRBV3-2 CASSQFVMNTEAFF TGTGCCAGCAGCCAATTTGTAATGAACACTGAAGCTTTCTTT
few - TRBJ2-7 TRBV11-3 CASSLGEYEQYF TGTGCCAGCAGCTTAGGGGAGTACGAGCAGTACTTC